The 12 T cell receptor beta chains below all came from one sample that was sequenced in a study of T cell responses to AZD1222 COVID-19 vaccine. Clones were read by immunoSEQ multiplex PCR, and TCRdb kept only the in-frame ones, dropping some. The sample includes approximately 150,000 clones, approximately 92% of them seen just once. The sample was peripheral blood, taken 28 days after the second AZD1222 dose. These TCRs come from an adult who received the AZD1222 COVID-19 vaccine.

The chain has TRBV3-1 (or the pseudogene TRBV3-2) and TRBJ1-4, with a tentative D call TRBD1 (5 bases). Germline CDR1 and CDR2: LGHDT and YNNKEL (reference sequence). There are 14 residues in the CDR3. Trimming pared 3 bases from V and 10 bases from J, leaving 15 bases between. The chain's CDR3 is CASSQEPRGGKLFF. The CDR3 bases are TGTGCCAGCAGCCAGGAGCCACGGGGGGGAAAACTGTTTTTT.

The chain carries TRBV6-5 and TRBJ1-5; a possible D gene is TRBD1 (5 bases). The CDR3 has 15 amino acids. Trimming removed 0 bases at V and 6 bases at J, with 12 bases between. CDR1 is MNHEY, CDR2 SVGAGI, per germline. This CDR3 is CASSYSGGVGQPQHF. DNA for the CDR3: TGTGCCAGCAGTTACTCGGGGGGGGTCGGTCAGCCCCAGCATTTT.

The V and J genes are TRBV5-6 and TRBJ1-6; TRBD1 matches 9 bases. Germline loops: CDR1 SGHDT, CDR2 YYEEEE. This CDR3 is 16 amino acids long. Losses at the gene ends were 1 base for V and 7 bases for J; bases not matched to a gene: 6. The CDR3 DNA reads TGTGCCAGCAGCTTGAGGCAAGGGACAGGGAATTCACCCCTCCACTTT. The encoded protein is CASSLRQGTGNSPLHF.

The genes are TRBV5-1 and TRBJ1-1; D unclear. The CDR3 length is 13 residues. V lost 1 base to trimming and J lost 1 base, with 5 bases between them. Germline lookup yields CDR1 SGHRS and CDR2 YFSETQ. As DNA, the CDR3 is TGCGCCAGCAGCTTGATTGGGAACACTGAAGCTTTCTTT. Encoded protein: CASSLIGNTEAFF.

This clone was found a few times. The V gene is TRBV5-1, the J gene TRBJ1-3; no clear D gene. Germline V gene data show CDR1 as SGHRS and CDR2 as YFSETQ. V lost 2 bases to trimming and J lost 0 bases, with 6 bases between them. CDR3 length: 14 residues. The DNA of the CDR3 is TGCGCCAGCAGCTTCGACCACTCTGGAAACACCATATATTTT. It codes for CASSFDHSGNTIYF.

The gene calls are TRBV24-1 and TRBJ2-3, with TRBD1 as a possible D gene (5 bases). The germline gives CDR1 KGHDR, CDR2 SFDVKD. This CDR3 spans 13 amino acids. Trimming pared 10 bases from V and 2 bases from J, leaving 12 bases between. The CDR3 reads CATEGADTDTQYF. CDR3 DNA sequence: TGTGCCACTGAAGGGGCTGACACAGATACGCAGTATTTT.

This chain links TRBV5-1 with TRBJ2-7; the D call may be TRBD1 or TRBD2 (6 bases each). The CDR3 is 17 amino acids. From germline, CDR1 is SGHRS and CDR2 YFSETQ. V lost 1 base and J 1 base, leaving 18 bases between the germline ends. The CDR3 region has the DNA TGCGCCAGCAGCTTGTCAGGGGCCGTTGGGAGGTCCTACGAGCAGTACTTC. Translation: CASSLSGAVGRSYEQYF.

The rearrangement joins TRBV9 to TRBJ2-7, with a weak D call TRBD2 (5 bases). This CDR3 has 13 amino acids. V gave up 3 bases and J gave up 1 base, with 8 bases separating them. Germline assignment: CDR1 SGDLS and CDR2 YYNGEE. In DNA form, the CDR3 reads TGTGCCAGCAGCGCCGGACTGTCCTACGAGCAGTACTTC. Translation: CASSAGLSYEQYF.

The chain is built from TRBV7-6 and TRBJ2-2, with D perhaps TRBD1 (6 bases). Germline values: CDR1 SGHVS, CDR2 FNYEAQ. This CDR3 region has 15 residues. V lost 5 bases and J 3 bases, leaving 13 bases between the germline ends. Here the CDR3 reads CASSPRDTYTGELFF. CDR3 DNA: TGTGCCAGCAGCCCCCGGGACACCTACACCGGGGAGCTGTTTTTT.

This clone came up a few times. The gene calls are TRBV5-4 and TRBJ1-6, with D possibly matching TRBD1 (6 bases). V lost 1 base to trimming and J lost 7 bases, with 12 bases between them. Germline lookup yields CDR1 SGHNT and CDR2 YYREEE (reference sequence). There are 15 residues in the CDR3. CDR3 DNA: TGTGCCAGCAGCTTGCCAGGGGCGTGGAATTCACCCCTCCACTTT. Its translation: CASSLPGAWNSPLHF.

The chain couples TRBV7-2 to TRBJ1-1; the match to TRBD1 covers 7 bases. The CDR3 contains 14 residues. V shed 7 bases and J 6 bases; nucleotides not matched to a gene: 11. Germline values: CDR1 SGHTA, CDR2 FQGNSA. CDR3 sequence (DNA): TGTGCCAGCAAAAACCAGGGGGTCCTCCCTGAAGCTTTCTTT. Its protein is CASKNQGVLPEAFF. The full variable domain, rest sourced from reference TRBV7-2 and TRBJ1-1, is GAGVSQSPSNKVTEKGKDVELRCDPISGHTALYWYRQSLGQGLEFLIYFQGNSAPDKSGLPSDRFSAERTGGSVSTLTIQRTQQEDSAVYLCASKNQGVLPEAFFGQGTRLTVV.

This chain links TRBV28 with TRBJ2-2; tentatively, D is TRBD2 (5 bases). V lost 5 bases and J lost 4, with 17 bases in between. This CDR3 is built from 16 residues. CDR1 is MDHEN, CDR2 SYDVKM, per germline. CDR3 sequence (DNA): TGTGCCAGCAGTAGAGGGCTTAGAGAGACCACCGGGGAGCTGTTTTTT. Amino acid sequence: CASSRGLRETTGELFF.